This TCR beta chain was identified in a study of vaccination and CD4 T cells after COVID-19. Sequenced with the Oncomine TCR Beta short-read assay was DNA taken from cultured CD4+ T cells. One entry per CDR3 protein results from TCRdb running MiXCR on the PCR reads. The repertoire has several thousand distinct CDR3 sequences, roughly 50% of them found once; the top ten carry roughly two fifths. The CDR3 loop spans 15 amino acids. Germline V gene sequence: CDR1 MDHEN, CDR2 SYDVKM. The germline V and J ends were trimmed by 2 bases and 6 bases, with 13 bases remaining between them. Treatment given: approximately 9-day PBMC culture with coronavirus spike peptide pools or control peptides (ViraFEST assay). Ahead of the COVID-19 pandemic (2011-2018), the CD4+ T cells of the unexposed donor were collected. As concerns this clonotype: The antigen is undetermined.

V gene TRBV28 combines with J gene TRBJ2-2; no reliable D call. This receptor was identified in a human donor in good health. The sequenced sample was CD4+ T cells from blood, cultured in vitro. The chain's CDR3 is CASSLLRFGAGELFF. DNA for the CDR3: TGTGCCAGCAGTTTACTTCGATTTGGGGCCGGGGAGCTGTTTTTT. The full variable domain, rest sourced from reference TRBV28 and TRBJ2-2, is DVKVTQSSRYLVKRTGEKVFLECVQDMDHENMFWYRQDPGLGLRLIYFSYDVKMKEKGDIPEGYSVSREKKERFSLILESASTNQTSMYLCASSLLRFGAGELFFGEGSRLTVL.